The 26 T cell receptor beta chains presented below share a single source sample, sequenced in a study of T cells in Graves' hyperthyroidism and ophthalmopathy (dated by TCRdb to between 2018 and 2021). The library relied on multiplex PCR. The sequencing machine was an Illumina HiSeq 2000. The TCR beta CDR3 regions were amplified from the RNA transcripts. The first round of RT-PCR for the TCR CDR3 was performed with the HTBI primer set and the Qiagen OneStep RT-PCR kit. Through fastp at Q25 and MiXCR, TCRdb rebuilt clones from the public reads, retaining in-frame beta chains. CDR3 protein duplicates are merged, each entry listing the most common genes and DNA. The sample data list roughly 250,000 distinct CDR3 sequences, and approximately 21% of these were observed just once. Around 65% of the sample goes to the ten largest clones. Input material: blood. The receptors originated from a man aged 30 to 39 with Graves' ophthalmopathy.

This clonotype has only one observation. The CDR3 end shows no conserved phenylalanine or tryptophan, and so a read error is likely. The rearrangement uses TRBV28 and TRBJ2-3; 7 bases are shared with TRBD2. Germline V gene lookup returns CDR1 MDHEN and CDR2 SYDVKM. CDR3 length equals 14 residues. Trimming at V came to 3 bases and at J to 4 bases, leaving 4 bases not matched to a gene. CDR3 protein: CASSLREWSDTQYL. The CDR3 DNA reads TGTGCCAGCAGTTTGCGGGAGTGGTCAGATACGCAGTATTTA.

Of note for this clonotype: A much larger clone differs by one base, so this may be a read error. The chain couples TRBV19 to TRBJ2-7; D may be TRBD1 (5 bases). Germline V gene sequence: CDR1 LNHDA, CDR2 SQIVND (reference sequence). There are 13 residues in the CDR3. CDR3 residues: CASSVQVSHEQYF. The CDR3, as DNA: TGTGCCAGTAGTGTACAGGTCTCCCACGAGCAGTACTTC.

The chain recombines TRBV19 with TRBJ2-1; 15 bases align to TRBD2. Germline V lookup: CDR1 LNHDA, CDR2 SQIVND (reference sequence). This CDR3 spans 14 amino acids. Germline trimming cut 6 bases from V and 12 bases from J; bases unmatched to any gene: 6. DNA of the CDR3: TGTGCCAGTAGAAAGGGACTAGCGGGAGGCGGGCAGTTCTTC. Its translation is CASRKGLAGGGQFF. Looking up the rest from reference TRBV19 and TRBJ2-1 gives the full variable domain: DGGITQSPKYLFRKEGQNVTLSCEQNLNHDAMYWYRQDPGQGLRLIYYSQIVNDFQKGDIAEGYSVSREKKESFPLTVTSAQKNPTAFYLCASRKGLAGGGQFFGPGTRLTVL.

Only a few counts were recorded for this clonotype. V is TRBV7-9 and J is TRBJ2-5, with TRBD2 identical over 12 bases. The germline gives CDR1 SEHNR, CDR2 FQNEAQ (reference sequence). The trim removed 6 bases at V and 3 bases at J, leaving 26 bases unmatched. CDR3 size: 22 residues. The CDR3 region is CASSQLPLGLAGPFVVEETQYF. CDR3 bases: TGTGCCAGCAGTCAACTCCCCCTTGGACTAGCGGGACCTTTTGTGGTAGAAGAGACCCAGTACTTC.

The CDR3 DNA sequence: TGTGCCATCAGTGAGTCGACGGCAAACACTGAAGCTTTCTTT. Translating gives CAISESTANTEAFF. The rearrangement uses TRBV10-3 and TRBJ1-1; D unresolved. The CDR3 totals 14 residues. Germline V gene lookup returns CDR1 ENHRY and CDR2 SYGVKD. The V and J ends lost 0 bases and 2 bases respectively, with 7 bases between them.

The table lists this clonotype with a few counts. V is TRBV10-2 and J is TRBJ1-2; 7 nucleotides line up with TRBD1. Trimming at V came to 7 bases and at J to 5 bases, leaving 10 bases not matched to a gene. The CDR3 extends over 14 amino acids. The germline gives CDR1 WSHSY, CDR2 SAAADI. CDR3 region: CASTVDRVKYGYTF. The DNA of the CDR3 is TGCGCCAGCACAGTCGACAGGGTGAAATATGGCTACACCTTC.

This clonotype has only a few counts. The rearrangement uses TRBV12-3 or TRBV12-4 and TRBJ2-5; D is unresolved. CDR3 length equals 14 residues. The germline V and J ends were trimmed by 5 bases and 1 base, with 11 bases remaining between them. The CDR3 DNA is TGTGCCAGCAGTCCGATGCAAATCCAAGAGACCCAGTACTTC. Translation gives CASSPMQIQETQYF.

This clonotype was detected ten times or more. The chain has TRBV20-1 and TRBJ2-5, with D perhaps matching TRBD2 (8 bases). Between the trimmed V and J ends, which lost 1 base and 2 bases, there was a span of 17 bases. Looked up from germline, CDR1 is DFQATT and CDR2 is SNEGSKA (reference sequence). CDR3 length equals 16 residues. This chain's CDR3 is CSARGSGRGQQETQYF. Here the CDR3 DNA reads TGCAGTGCTAGAGGTTCCGGGAGGGGGCAGCAAGAGACCCAGTACTTC.

This clonotype was seen only a few times. CDR3 bases: TGTGCCATCAGTGGTGAGGGGGGGGCGCAGCCCCAGCATTTT. It encodes CAISGEGGAQPQHF. The chain is built from TRBV10-3 and TRBJ1-5; a possible D gene is TRBD1 (6 bases). The germline CDR1 and CDR2 sequences are ENHRY and SYGVKD. The CDR3 extends over 14 amino acids. Trimming cost V 4 bases and J 7 bases, with 14 bases left between them.

This clonotype came up many times. This chain joins TRBV2 and TRBJ2-2; 7 bases align to TRBD2. Germline CDR1 reads SNHLY; CDR2 reads FYNNEI. The V segment lost 4 bases and the J segment 4 bases; nucleotides outside the gene matches: 12. The CDR3 covers 17 residues. CDR3 sequence: CASSVEGGTGGTGELFF. The CDR3 DNA sequence: TGTGCCAGCAGTGTAGAGGGCGGGACGGGAGGCACCGGGGAGCTGTTTTTT. Looking up the rest from reference TRBV2 and TRBJ2-2 gives the full variable domain: EPEVTQTPSHQVTQMGQEVILRCVPISNHLYFYWYRQILGQKVEFLVSFYNNEISEKSEIFDDQFSVERPDGSNFTLKIRSTKLEDSAMYFCASSVEGGTGGTGELFFGEGSRLTVL.

This clonotype has a handful of counts. This rearrangement joins TRBV28 to TRBJ1-6, with D possibly TRBD1 on 5 matching bases. Germline-derived CDR1 and CDR2 are MDHEN and SYDVKM. The CDR3 loop spans 15 amino acids. Trimming took off 4 bases at V and 3 bases at J, with 10 bases between the two ends. The CDR3 DNA is TGTGCCAGCAGTTACCGGGACGGCTATAATTCACCCCTCCACTTT. Translation: CASSYRDGYNSPLHF. Drawing the rest from reference TRBV28 and TRBJ1-6, the complete variable domain is DVKVTQSSRYLVKRTGEKVFLECVQDMDHENMFWYRQDPGLGLRLIYFSYDVKMKEKGDIPEGYSVSREKKERFSLILESASTNQTSMYLCASSYRDGYNSPLHFGNGTRLTVT.

The table lists this clonotype with many counts. The V call is TRBV6-1, the J call TRBJ1-4, with TRBD1 matching over 10 bases. Unmatched junction bases numbered 2, after V lost 5 bases and J lost 5 bases. The CDR3 has 14 amino acids. From germline, CDR1 is MNHNS and CDR2 SASEGT. The CDR3 loop is CASSRTGGNEKLFF. CDR3 bases: TGTGCCAGCAGTCGGACAGGGGGGAATGAAAAACTGTTTTTT.

The J gene is TRBJ2-4, the V gene TRBV28; D unresolved. V lost 7 bases to trimming and J lost 6 bases, with 13 bases between them. The CDR3 totals 13 residues. Per germline, CDR1 MDHEN and CDR2 SYDVKM. The CDR3 nucleotides read TGTGCCAGCATGGGCCGGCTGGGAAACATTCAGTACTTC. Protein: CASMGRLGNIQYF. Supplemented by reference TRBV28 and TRBJ2-4, the full variable domain reads DVKVTQSSRYLVKRTGEKVFLECVQDMDHENMFWYRQDPGLGLRLIYFSYDVKMKEKGDIPEGYSVSREKKERFSLILESASTNQTSMYLCASMGRLGNIQYFGAGTRLSVL.

The rearrangement joins TRBV7-9 to TRBJ2-7; 9 bases fit TRBD1. This CDR3 has 17 residues. The germline CDR1 and CDR2 sequences are SEHNR and FQNEAQ (reference sequence). Trimming removed 6 bases from V and 0 bases from J; junction bases left unmatched: 12. In nucleotides, the CDR3 is TGTGCCAGCAGTCGTCCCGGGACAGGGTTAAGCTCCTACGAGCAGTACTTC. This encodes CASSRPGTGLSSYEQYF.

This clonotype was picked up one time. A read error may produce the germline difference seen at one junction end. The J gene is TRBJ2-7, the V gene TRBV12-3 or TRBV12-4; 12 positions match TRBD2. This CDR3 region has 13 residues. In DNA form, the CDR3 reads TGTGCCAGCAGGGGGACTAGCGGGTCTCTACCTTCCTTC. It encodes CASRGTSGSLPSF.

The chain has TRBV2 and TRBJ2-1; 11 nucleotides line up with TRBD1. Germline V gene data show CDR1 as SNHLY and CDR2 as FYNNEI. CDR3 size: 14 residues. J was trimmed by 9 bases and V by 8 bases; bases with no gene match: 9. For the CDR3, the DNA is TGTGCCAGCGACCGGGACAGGGGGATTGGTGAGCAGTTCTTC. Encoded protein: CASDRDRGIGEQFF.

This clonotype appeared many times. This sequence joins TRBV10-3 and TRBJ1-1; no clear D gene. Germline lookup yields CDR1 ENHRY and CDR2 SYGVKD. The CDR3 loop spans 13 amino acids. Trimming pared 4 bases from V and 3 bases from J, leaving 9 bases between. In nucleotides, the CDR3 is TGTGCCATCAGTGGCCAGGTGGACACTGAAGCTTTCTTT. Its protein product is CAISGQVDTEAFF.

This clonotype appeared a few times. CDR3 loop: CATSDGHITDTQYF. The CDR3 region has the DNA TGTGCCACCAGTGACGGACATATCACAGATACGCAGTATTTT. J is TRBJ2-3 and V is TRBV24-1, with D tentatively TRBD1 (5 bases). Germline values: CDR1 KGHDR, CDR2 SFDVKD. The CDR3 length is 14 residues. Trimming shortened V by 4 bases and J by 2 bases, and 9 bases separated the two germline ends.

The chain employs TRBV11-2 and TRBJ2-7, with TRBD2 identical over 7 bases. This CDR3 has 13 residues. Unmatched junction bases numbered 4, after V lost 3 bases and J lost 5 bases. CDR1 SGHAT and CDR2 FQNNGV come from the germline V gene. The CDR3 DNA is TGTGCCAGCAGCTTCAACGCGGGAGACGAGCAGTACTTC. This codes for CASSFNAGDEQYF.

V and J are TRBV19 and TRBJ2-7, with D unresolved. V shed 3 bases and J shed 2 bases, with 8 bases lying between them. Germline CDR1 reads LNHDA; CDR2 reads SQIVND (reference sequence). The CDR3 extends over 13 amino acids. CDR3: CASSIGVAYEQYF. For the CDR3, the DNA is TGTGCCAGTAGTATTGGTGTCGCCTACGAGCAGTACTTC. Complete variable domain (other parts from reference TRBV19 and TRBJ2-7): DGGITQSPKYLFRKEGQNVTLSCEQNLNHDAMYWYRQDPGQGLRLIYYSQIVNDFQKGDIAEGYSVSREKKESFPLTVTSAQKNPTAFYLCASSIGVAYEQYFGPGTRLTVT.

This clonotype was observed many times. The gene calls are TRBV5-1 and TRBJ2-2, with 7 bases aligning to TRBD2. V lost 0 bases, J lost 5 bases, and 4 bases stayed unmatched. The germline gives CDR1 SGHRS, CDR2 YFSETQ. The CDR3 is made up of 15 amino acids. CDR3 DNA: TGCGCCAGCAGCTTGGGTGGAGCGGGAACCGGGGAGCTGTTTTTT. Encoded protein: CASSLGGAGTGELFF.

This clonotype was observed a single time. Being one base from a much bigger clone, this may be a read error. The chain combines TRBV25-1 with TRBJ2-7; possible D gene TRBD1, 6 bases. Looked up from germline, CDR1 is MGHDK and CDR2 is SYGVNS. The CDR3 extends over 15 amino acids. CDR3 nucleotide sequence: TGTGCCGGCAGTGAAAGGACAGTCGCAACCTACGAGCAGTACTTC. This gives the protein CAGSERTVATYEQYF.

The chain uses TRBV28 and TRBJ1-1; 7 bases are shared with TRBD1. The germline CDR1 and CDR2 sequences are MDHEN and SYDVKM. V lost 6 bases to trimming and J lost 2 bases; unmatched junction nucleotides: 9. CDR3 length equals 15 residues. The CDR3: CASRPQGTANTEAFF. The CDR3 DNA is TGTGCCAGCAGGCCGCAAGGGACAGCTAACACTGAAGCTTTCTTT.

This clonotype was picked up a small number of times. A read error is possible here, since a much larger clone lies one base away. J is TRBJ2-7 and V is TRBV7-8; D gene uncertain. CDR3 size: 12 residues. V lost 1 base to trimming and J lost 3 bases, with 4 bases between them. Germline CDR1 and CDR2: SGHVS and FQNEAQ. CDR3 in DNA: TGTGCCAGCAGCTTAGAGGTCTACGAGCAGTACTTC. This encodes CASSLEVYEQYF. The full variable domain, completed using reference TRBV7-8 and TRBJ2-7, is GAGVSQSPRYKVAKRGQDVALRCDPISGHVSLFWYQQALGQGPEFLTYFQNEAQLDKSGLPSDRFFAERPEGSVSTLKIQRTQQEDSAVYLCASSLEVYEQYFGPGTRLTVT.

This clonotype was counted only a few times. This rearrangement joins TRBV4-1 to TRBJ1-1; D gene uncertain. Trimming pared 11 bases from V and 2 bases from J, leaving 15 bases between. The germline gives CDR1 MGHRA, CDR2 YSYEKL. The CDR3 extends over 13 amino acids. CDR3 amino acids: CASKYGVNTEAFF. Here the CDR3 DNA reads TGCGCCTCGAAGTATGGAGTCAACACTGAAGCTTTCTTT.

The table lists this clonotype with many counts. V usage is TRBV12-3 or TRBV12-4 and J usage is TRBJ2-1, with D perhaps TRBD2 (5 bases). This CDR3 contains 22 residues. V was cut by 4 bases and J by 3 bases, with 34 bases left in between. The CDR3 sequence: CASSSTFGAAAPTKIGYNEQFF. The CDR3 nucleotides are TGTGCCAGCAGTTCGACATTTGGAGCGGCAGCGCCCACCAAGATTGGCTACAATGAGCAGTTCTTC.